The following is a TCR beta chain sequence with its context. What it binds is not known. These data are taken from a study of identical twins. A universal primer site was added by template switching, and unique molecular identifiers were carried by the cDNA. TCRdb reanalysed the 5' RACE reads using MiXCR and keeps one entry per CDR3 protein. The sample consists of around 250,000 distinct CDR3 sequences, 5.5% to 7% of them appearing once. Trimming left V 7 bases short and J 0 bases short, with 15 bases between. The CDR3 contains 15 residues. Study conclusions and caveats: Models underestimated TCR alpha sharing (out-of-frame) in monozygotic twins. Within beta out-of-frame sequences, the excess sharing observed between twins was weaker.

Healthy Caucasians alone served as donors. These sequences were also reported in another study, on yellow fever vaccine responses in identical twins.

The sequence derives from a woman between 18 and 30 years old in good health. The chain employs TRBV12-3 or TRBV12-4 and TRBJ1-1; a possible D gene is TRBD1 (6 bases). Sequenced material: memory (CD45RO+) T cells sorted from blood. The CDR3 DNA sequence: TGTGCCAGCAAAAAAGGGGGTAACATGAACACTGAAGCTTTCTTT. It translates to CASKKGGNMNTEAFF.